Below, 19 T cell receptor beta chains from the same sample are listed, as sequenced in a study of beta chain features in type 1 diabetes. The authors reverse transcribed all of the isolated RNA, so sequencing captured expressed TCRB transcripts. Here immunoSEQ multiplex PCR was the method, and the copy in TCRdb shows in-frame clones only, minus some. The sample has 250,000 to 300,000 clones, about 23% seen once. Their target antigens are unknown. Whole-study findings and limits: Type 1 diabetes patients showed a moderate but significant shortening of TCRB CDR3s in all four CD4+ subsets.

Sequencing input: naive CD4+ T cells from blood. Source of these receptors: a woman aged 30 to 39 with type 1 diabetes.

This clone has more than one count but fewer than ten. CDR3 in DNA: TGTGCCAGCAGTTCAGGGGGCCGTCAGCCCCAGCATTTT. This sequence encodes CASSSGGRQPQHF. This rearrangement joins TRBV6-5 to TRBJ1-5; TRBD1 matches at 8 bases. Losses at the gene ends were 4 bases for V and 6 bases for J; bases not matched to a gene: 2. Germline V lookup: CDR1 MNHEY, CDR2 SVGAGI. This CDR3 contains 13 residues.

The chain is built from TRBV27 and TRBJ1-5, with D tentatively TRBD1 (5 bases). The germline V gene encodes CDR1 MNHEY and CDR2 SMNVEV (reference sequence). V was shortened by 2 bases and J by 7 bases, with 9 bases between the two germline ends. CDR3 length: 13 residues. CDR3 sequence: CASSLGGWQPQHF. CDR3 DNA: TGTGCCAGCAGTTTAGGGGGGTGGCAGCCCCAGCATTTT.

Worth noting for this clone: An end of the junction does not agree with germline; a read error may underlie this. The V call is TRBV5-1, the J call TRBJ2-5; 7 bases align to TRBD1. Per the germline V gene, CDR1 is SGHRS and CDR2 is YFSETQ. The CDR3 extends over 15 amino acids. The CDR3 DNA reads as TGCGCCAGCAGCTCGGCAGGGGGTACCCAAGAGAGCCAGTACTTC. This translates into CASSSAGGTQESQYF.

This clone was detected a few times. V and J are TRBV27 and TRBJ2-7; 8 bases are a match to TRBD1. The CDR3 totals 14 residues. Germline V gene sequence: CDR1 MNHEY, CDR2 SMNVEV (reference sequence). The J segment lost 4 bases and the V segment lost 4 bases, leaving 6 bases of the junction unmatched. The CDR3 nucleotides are TGTGCCAGCAGTTACTACAGGGGGAGATACGAGCAGTACTTC. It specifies CASSYYRGRYEQYF.

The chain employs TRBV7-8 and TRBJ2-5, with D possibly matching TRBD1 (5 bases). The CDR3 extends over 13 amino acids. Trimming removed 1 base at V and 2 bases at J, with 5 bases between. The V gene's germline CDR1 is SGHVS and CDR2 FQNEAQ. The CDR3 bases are TGTGCCAGCAGCTTAGGACAGCAAGAGACCCAGTACTTC. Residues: CASSLGQQETQYF. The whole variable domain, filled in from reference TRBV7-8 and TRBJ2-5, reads GAGVSQSPRYKVAKRGQDVALRCDPISGHVSLFWYQQALGQGPEFLTYFQNEAQLDKSGLPSDRFFAERPEGSVSTLKIQRTQQEDSAVYLCASSLGQQETQYFGPGTRLLVL.

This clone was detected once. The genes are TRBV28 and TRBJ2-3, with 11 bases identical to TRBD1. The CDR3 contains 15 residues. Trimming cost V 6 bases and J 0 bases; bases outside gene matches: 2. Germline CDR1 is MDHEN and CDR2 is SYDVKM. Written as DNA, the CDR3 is TGTGCCAGCAGCGGACAGGGGGCTAGCACAGATACGCAGTATTTT. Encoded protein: CASSGQGASTDTQYF.

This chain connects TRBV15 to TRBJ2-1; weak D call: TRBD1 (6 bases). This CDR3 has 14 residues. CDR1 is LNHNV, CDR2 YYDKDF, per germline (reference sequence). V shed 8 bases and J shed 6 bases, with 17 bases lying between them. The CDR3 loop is CATGVKDRVNEQFF. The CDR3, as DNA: TGTGCCACCGGGGTGAAGGACAGAGTCAATGAGCAGTTCTTC.

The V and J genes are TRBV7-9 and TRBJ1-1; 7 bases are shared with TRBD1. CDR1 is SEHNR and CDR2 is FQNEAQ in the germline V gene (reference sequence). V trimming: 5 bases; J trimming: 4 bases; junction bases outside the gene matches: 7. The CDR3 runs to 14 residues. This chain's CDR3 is CASSPRQGFTEAFF. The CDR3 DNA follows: TGTGCCAGCAGCCCCCGACAGGGATTCACTGAAGCTTTCTTT.

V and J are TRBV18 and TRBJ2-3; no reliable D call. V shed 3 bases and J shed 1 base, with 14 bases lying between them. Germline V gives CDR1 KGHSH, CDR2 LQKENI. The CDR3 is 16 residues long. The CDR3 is CASSPRSSRGTDTQYF. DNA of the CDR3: TGTGCCAGCTCACCCCGGTCTAGTCGGGGCACAGATACGCAGTATTTT.

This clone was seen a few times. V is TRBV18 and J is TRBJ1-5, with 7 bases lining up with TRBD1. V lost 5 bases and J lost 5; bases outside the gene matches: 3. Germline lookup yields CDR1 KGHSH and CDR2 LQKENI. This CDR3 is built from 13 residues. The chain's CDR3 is CASSSGTDQPQHF. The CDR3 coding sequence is TGTGCCAGCTCATCGGGGACAGATCAGCCCCAGCATTTT.

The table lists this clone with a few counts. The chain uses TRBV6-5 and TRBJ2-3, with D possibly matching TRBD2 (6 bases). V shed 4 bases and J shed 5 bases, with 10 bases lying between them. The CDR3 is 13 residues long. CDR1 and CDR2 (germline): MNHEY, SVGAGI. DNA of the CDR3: TGTGCCAGCAGTTTGACGCGGGAAGATACGCAGTATTTT. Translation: CASSLTREDTQYF.

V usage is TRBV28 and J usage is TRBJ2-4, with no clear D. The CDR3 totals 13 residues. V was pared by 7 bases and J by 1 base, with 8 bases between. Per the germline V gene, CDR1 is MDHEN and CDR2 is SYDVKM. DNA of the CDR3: TGTGCCAGCACCGTCTCGGCCAAAAACATTCAGTACTTC. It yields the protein CASTVSAKNIQYF.

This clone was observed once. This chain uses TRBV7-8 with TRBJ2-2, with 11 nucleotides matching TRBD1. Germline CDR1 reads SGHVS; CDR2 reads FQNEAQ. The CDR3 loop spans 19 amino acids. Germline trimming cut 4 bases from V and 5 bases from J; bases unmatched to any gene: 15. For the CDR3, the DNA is TGTGCCAGCAGCTGGGACGGACAGGGGGCGAGGTTTAGGACCGGGGAGCTGTTTTTT. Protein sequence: CASSWDGQGARFRTGELFF.

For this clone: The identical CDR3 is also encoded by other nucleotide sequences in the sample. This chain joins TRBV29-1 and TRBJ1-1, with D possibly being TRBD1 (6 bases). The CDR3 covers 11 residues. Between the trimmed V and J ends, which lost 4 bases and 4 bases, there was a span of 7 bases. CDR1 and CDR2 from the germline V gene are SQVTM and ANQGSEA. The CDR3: CSVGGGTEAFF. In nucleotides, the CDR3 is TGCAGCGTTGGAGGGGGCACTGAAGCTTTCTTT.

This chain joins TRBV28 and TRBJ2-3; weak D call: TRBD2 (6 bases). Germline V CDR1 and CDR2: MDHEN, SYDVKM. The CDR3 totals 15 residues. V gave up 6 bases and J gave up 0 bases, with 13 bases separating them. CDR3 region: CASSPPGTSTDTQYF. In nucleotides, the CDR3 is TGTGCCAGCAGCCCCCCAGGGACTAGCACAGATACGCAGTATTTT.

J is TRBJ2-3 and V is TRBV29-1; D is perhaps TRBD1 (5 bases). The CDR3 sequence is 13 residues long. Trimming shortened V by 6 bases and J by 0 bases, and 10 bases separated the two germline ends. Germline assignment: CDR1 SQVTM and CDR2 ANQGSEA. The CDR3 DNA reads TGCAGCGTGCGACAGTCTAGCACAGATACGCAGTATTTT. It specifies CSVRQSSTDTQYF.

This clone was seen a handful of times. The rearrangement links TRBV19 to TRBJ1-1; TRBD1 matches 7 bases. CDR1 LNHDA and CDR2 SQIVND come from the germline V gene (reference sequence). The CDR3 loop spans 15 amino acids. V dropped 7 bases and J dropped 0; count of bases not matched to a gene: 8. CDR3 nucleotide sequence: TGTGCCAGTACAACAGGGGACAGAGTGAACACTGAAGCTTTCTTT. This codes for CASTTGDRVNTEAFF.

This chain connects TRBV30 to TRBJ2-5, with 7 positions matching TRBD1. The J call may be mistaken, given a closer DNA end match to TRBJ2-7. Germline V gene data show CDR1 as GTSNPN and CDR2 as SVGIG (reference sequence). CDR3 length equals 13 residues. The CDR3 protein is CAWSRQGVYEQYF. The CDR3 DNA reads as TGTGCCTGGAGCCGACAGGGTGTCTACGAGCAGTACTTC.

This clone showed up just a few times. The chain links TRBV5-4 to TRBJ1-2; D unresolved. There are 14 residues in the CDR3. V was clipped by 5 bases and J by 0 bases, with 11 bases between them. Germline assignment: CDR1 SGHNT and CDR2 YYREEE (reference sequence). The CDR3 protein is CASRSRVANYGYTF. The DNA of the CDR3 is TGTGCCAGCAGATCGAGAGTAGCTAACTATGGCTACACCTTC. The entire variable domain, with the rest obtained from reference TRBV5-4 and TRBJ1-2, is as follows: ETGVTQSPTHLIKTRGQQVTLRCSSQSGHNTVSWYQQALGQGPQFIFQYYREEENGRGNFPPRFSGLQFPNYSSELNVNALELDDSALYLCASRSRVANYGYTFGSGTRLTVV.